The next 24 T cell receptor beta chains were all read from a single sample in a study of blood T cell repertoires in COVID-19. Some clones are missing from TCRdb's copy, which holds only in-frame ones; the method was immunoSEQ multiplex PCR. The sample consists of some 200,000 clones, roughly 90% of them appearing once. Material: peripheral blood. These receptor sequences come from a woman between 40 and 55 years old with acute or convalescent COVID-19.

The CDR3 sequence: CATSQAGRGTEAFF. The CDR3 nucleotides are TGTGCCACCAGCCAAGCGGGGAGGGGAACTGAAGCTTTCTTT. V and J are TRBV25-1 and TRBJ1-1, with D perhaps TRBD1 (5 bases). This CDR3 is built from 14 residues. Trimming left V 10 bases short and J 5 bases short, with 20 bases between. Germline CDR1 MGHDK, CDR2 SYGVNS.

The chain links TRBV6-7 to TRBJ2-7; the D gene is possibly TRBD2 (5 bases). TRBV6-7 is labeled an ORF, and its function is uncertain. This CDR3 has 16 amino acids. Deletions cut 2 bases from V and 3 bases from J, with 17 bases between. For the CDR3, the DNA is TGTGCCAGCAGTTACAGCGTAATGGACTCAATCTACGAGCAGTACGTC. Its translation is CASSYSVMDSIYEQYV.

Here the CDR3 reads CASSSGLAGTQETQYF. DNA of the CDR3: TGTGCCAGCAGTTCAGGACTAGCGGGGACTCAAGAGACCCAGTACTTC. The chain has TRBV6-6 and TRBJ2-5; 12 bases are shared with TRBD2. The CDR3 length is 16 residues. Germline V gene lookup returns CDR1 MNHNY and CDR2 SVGAGI (reference sequence). V lost 4 bases to trimming and J lost 2 bases; unmatched junction nucleotides: 5.

The chain combines TRBV2 with TRBJ1-1, with D possibly matching TRBD1 (5 bases). This CDR3 contains 13 residues. CDR1 and CDR2 from the germline V gene are SNHLY and FYNNEI. Trimming took off 8 bases at V and 1 base at J, with 11 bases between the two ends. CDR3 DNA sequence: TGTGCCAGCGTGGCCGACAGGAACACTGAAGCTTTCTTT. It yields the protein CASVADRNTEAFF.

This rearrangement joins TRBV5-1 to TRBJ2-5; 7 bases fit TRBD1. This CDR3 spans 15 amino acids. Germline assignment: CDR1 SGHRS and CDR2 YFSETQ. Trimming cost V 2 bases and J 2 bases; bases outside gene matches: 6. In nucleotides, the CDR3 is TGCGCCAGCAGCTTTACCGACAGGGTACAAGAGACCCAGTACTTC. Its protein product is CASSFTDRVQETQYF.

This clone has just one count. The chain couples TRBV6-1 to TRBJ1-2, with D maybe TRBD1 (5 bases). This CDR3 comprises 13 residues. V lost 2 bases to trimming and J lost 2 bases, with 6 bases between them. In germline, CDR1 is MNHNS, CDR2 SASEGT. The DNA for the CDR3 is TGTGCCAGCAGTGAAAGACAGAACTATGGCTACACCTTC. Its translation: CASSERQNYGYTF.

In its sample, this clone was seen once. The J gene is TRBJ1-1, the V gene TRBV14; no clear D gene. This CDR3 contains 14 residues. Trimming left V 3 bases short and J 3 bases short, with 11 bases between. Germline V CDR1 and CDR2: SGHDN, FVKESK. The CDR3 sequence is CASSHRGWDTEAFF. The CDR3 coding sequence is TGTGCCAGCAGCCACCGAGGTTGGGACACTGAAGCTTTCTTT. The complete variable domain, with remaining parts taken from reference TRBV14 and TRBJ1-1, reads EAGVTQFPSHSVIEKGQTVTLRCDPISGHDNLYWYRRVMGKEIKFLLHFVKESKQDESGMPNNRFLAERTGGTYSTLKVQPAELEDSGVYFCASSHRGWDTEAFFGQGTRLTVV.

The chain couples TRBV2 to TRBJ2-5, with 11 bases that match TRBD2. Germline lookup yields CDR1 SNHLY and CDR2 FYNNEI. V gave up 0 bases and J gave up 5 bases; unmatched junction bases: 11. There are 18 residues in the CDR3. Here the CDR3 DNA reads TGTGCCAGCAGTGAAGCGCTTCTAGCGGGGGGTAGATTTGAGACCCAGTACTTC. Its protein product is CASSEALLAGGRFETQYF.

This clone turned up a few times. V gene TRBV18 combines with J gene TRBJ1-3; D unclear. V dropped 3 bases and J dropped 8 bases, with 17 bases sitting between them. The CDR3 spans 15 residues. Germline CDR1 is KGHSH and CDR2 is LQKENI. The CDR3 DNA sequence: TGTGCCAGCTCACCCCGCGGAGGCTTAAAGGACACCATATATTTT. Protein: CASSPRGGLKDTIYF.

The chain combines TRBV9 with TRBJ2-3; the match to TRBD2 covers 7 bases. V shed 0 bases, J shed 0 bases, and the junction held 13 bases outside the gene matches. CDR1 SGDLS and CDR2 YYNGEE come from the germline V gene. The CDR3 loop spans 19 amino acids. The CDR3 sequence is CASSVDPAGSGTSTDTQYF. CDR3 bases: TGTGCCAGCAGCGTAGACCCCGCCGGAAGCGGGACTAGCACAGATACGCAGTATTTT.

This rearrangement joins TRBV2 to TRBJ2-1, with 10 bases aligning to TRBD2. The CDR3 sequence is 18 residues long. Per germline, CDR1 SNHLY and CDR2 FYNNEI. V lost 3 bases and J lost 0; bases outside the gene matches: 8. CDR3 DNA sequence: TGTGCCAGCAGTGATAGTAGCGGGGGGCCTCGCTCCTACAATGAGCAGTTCTTC. Residues: CASSDSSGGPRSYNEQFF.

The gene calls are TRBV7-2 and TRBJ1-5; a possible D gene is TRBD1 (6 bases). Germline V CDR1 and CDR2: SGHTA, FQGNSA. The CDR3 runs 14 residues. V lost 3 bases to trimming and J lost 1 base, with 7 bases between them. The CDR3 loop is CASSFTGSNQPQHF. CDR3 nucleotide sequence: TGTGCCAGCAGCTTCACAGGGAGCAATCAGCCCCAGCATTTT.

The chain recombines TRBV5-1 with TRBJ2-3; D is unresolved. Looked up from germline, CDR1 is SGHRS and CDR2 is YFSETQ. The CDR3 has 12 amino acids. Trimming left V 4 bases short and J 1 base short, with 4 bases between. The CDR3 region is CASSPGTDTQYF. For the CDR3, the DNA is TGCGCCAGCAGCCCTGGCACAGATACGCAGTATTTT.

This chain connects TRBV7-9 to TRBJ1-1; possible D gene TRBD1, 5 bases. The CDR3 contains 13 residues. In germline, CDR1 is SEHNR, CDR2 FQNEAQ (reference sequence). V lost 7 bases, J lost 7 bases, and 16 bases lay in between. The CDR3 DNA is TGTGCCAGCACTTCTGGGGCGTCTAATGAAGCTTTCTTT. As protein: CASTSGASNEAFF. Full variable domain (missing parts from reference TRBV7-9 and TRBJ1-1): DTGVSQNPRHKITKRGQNVTFRCDPISEHNRLYWYRQTLGQGPEFLTYFQNEAQLEKSRLLSDRFSAERPKGSFSTLEIQRTEQGDSAMYLCASTSGASNEAFFGQGTRLTVV.

The chain combines TRBV7-2 with TRBJ1-2; 7 nucleotides line up with TRBD1. The V segment lost 5 bases and the J segment 0 bases; nucleotides outside the gene matches: 3. Germline V gene lookup returns CDR1 SGHTA and CDR2 FQGNSA. The CDR3 is 14 residues long. CDR3 protein: CASSPGTANYGYTF. CDR3 nucleotides: TGTGCCAGCAGCCCTGGGACAGCTAACTATGGCTACACCTTC.

V gene TRBV6-1 combines with J gene TRBJ1-2; D is undetermined. Germline lookup yields CDR1 MNHNS and CDR2 SASEGT. The V end lost 0 bases, the J end lost 4 bases, and 15 bases lay between the germline ends. The CDR3 runs 16 residues. The CDR3 here is CASSEAIGVGSYGYTF. The CDR3 region has the DNA TGTGCCAGCAGTGAAGCTATTGGGGTCGGGAGCTATGGCTACACCTTC.

The gene calls are TRBV11-2 and TRBJ1-4; unclear D gene. V dropped 0 bases and J dropped 4 bases, with 3 bases sitting between them. Germline assignment: CDR1 SGHAT and CDR2 FQNNGV. The CDR3 covers 13 residues. The CDR3 here is CASSLDYNEKLFF. The CDR3, as DNA: TGTGCCAGCAGCTTAGACTATAATGAAAAACTGTTTTTT.

CDR3 sequence: CASSLQPGQEAFF. CDR3 DNA: TGTGCCAGCAGCTTACAACCTGGCCAAGAAGCTTTCTTT. The rearrangement joins TRBV7-9 to TRBJ1-1, with no clear D. The CDR3 spans 13 residues. V shed 2 bases and J shed 8 bases, with 12 bases lying between them. Germline CDR1 SEHNR, CDR2 FQNEAQ (reference sequence).

V usage is TRBV28 and J usage is TRBJ2-5; no reliable D call. CDR1 and CDR2 from the germline V gene are MDHEN and SYDVKM. Trimming shortened V by 3 bases and J by 4 bases, and 15 bases separated the two germline ends. The CDR3 sequence is 15 residues long. The CDR3 DNA sequence: TGTGCCAGCAGTTTCCAGGCCTTTCACGGAGAGACCCAGTACTTC. Translating it yields CASSFQAFHGETQYF.

This chain connects TRBV6-4 to TRBJ2-6; TRBD1 agrees at 8 bases. Germline loops: CDR1 MRHNA, CDR2 SNTAGT. V trimming: 4 bases; J trimming: 2 bases; junction bases outside the gene matches: 4. The CDR3 runs 16 residues. The CDR3 is CASSGTGGTGANVLTF. CDR3 nucleotide sequence: TGTGCCAGCAGTGGAACAGGGGGGACTGGGGCCAACGTCCTGACTTTC.

This sequence joins TRBV10-3 and TRBJ2-7; TRBD2 agrees at 13 bases. CDR1 and CDR2 (germline): ENHRY, SYGVKD. Germline trimming cut 8 bases from V and 6 bases from J; bases unmatched to any gene: 7. CDR3 size: 14 residues. CDR3 sequence: CAIARLAGGIEQYV. The CDR3 nucleotides read TGTGCCATCGCCCGACTAGCGGGGGGCATCGAGCAGTACGTC.

The chain uses TRBV7-9 and TRBJ1-2; D perhaps matches TRBD1 (6 bases). The CDR3 length is 13 residues. Trimming cost V 9 bases and J 2 bases, with 13 bases left between them. Germline V gene data show CDR1 as SEHNR and CDR2 as FQNEAQ (reference sequence). The CDR3 region has the DNA TGTGCCAGTGGACAGCTCACAAACTATGGCTACACCTTC. Amino acids: CASGQLTNYGYTF.

The chain joins TRBV4-2 to TRBJ1-1; 7 positions match TRBD1. The CDR3 consists of 15 residues. J lost 3 bases, V lost 0 bases, and 4 bases had no gene match. CDR1 is LGHNA, CDR2 YNFKEQ, per germline. The CDR3 DNA is TGTGCCAGCAGCCAAGATAGTCAGGGGGACACTGAAGCTTTCTTT. Protein sequence: CASSQDSQGDTEAFF.

The gene calls are TRBV6-5 and TRBJ1-1; D remains unclear. Trimming shortened V by 6 bases and J by 3 bases, and 11 bases separated the two germline ends. The CDR3 has 13 residues. Germline V gene data show CDR1 as MNHEY and CDR2 as SVGAGI. This CDR3 is CASRPEVHTEAFF. As DNA, the CDR3 is TGTGCCAGCAGGCCGGAGGTGCACACTGAAGCTTTCTTT.